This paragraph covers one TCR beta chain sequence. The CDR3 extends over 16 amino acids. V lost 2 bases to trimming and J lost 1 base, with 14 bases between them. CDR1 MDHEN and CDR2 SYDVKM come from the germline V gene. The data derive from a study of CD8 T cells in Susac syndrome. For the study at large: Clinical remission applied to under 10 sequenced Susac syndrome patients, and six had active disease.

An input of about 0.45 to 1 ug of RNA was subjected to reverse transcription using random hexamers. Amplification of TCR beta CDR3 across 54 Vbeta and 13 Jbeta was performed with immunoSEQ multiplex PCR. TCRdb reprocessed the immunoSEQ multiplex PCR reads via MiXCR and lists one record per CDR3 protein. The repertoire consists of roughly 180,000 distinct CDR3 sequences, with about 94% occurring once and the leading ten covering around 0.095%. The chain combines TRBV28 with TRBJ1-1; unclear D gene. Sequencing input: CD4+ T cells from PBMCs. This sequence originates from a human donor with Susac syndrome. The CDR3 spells CASSLRGILWNTEAFF. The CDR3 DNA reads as TGTGCCAGCAGTTTAAGAGGGATCCTTTGGAACACTGAAGCTTTCTTT.